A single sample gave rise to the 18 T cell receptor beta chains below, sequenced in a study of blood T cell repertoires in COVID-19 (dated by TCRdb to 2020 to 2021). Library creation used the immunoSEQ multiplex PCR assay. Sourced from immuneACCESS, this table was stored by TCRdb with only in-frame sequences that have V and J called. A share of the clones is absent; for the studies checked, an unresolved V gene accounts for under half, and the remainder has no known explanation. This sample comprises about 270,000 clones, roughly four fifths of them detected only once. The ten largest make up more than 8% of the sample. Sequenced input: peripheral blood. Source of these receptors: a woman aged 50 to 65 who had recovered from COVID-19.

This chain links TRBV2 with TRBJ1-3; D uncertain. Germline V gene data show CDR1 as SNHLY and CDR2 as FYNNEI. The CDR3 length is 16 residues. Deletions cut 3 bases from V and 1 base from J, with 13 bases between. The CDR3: CASSDSGKRSGNTIYF. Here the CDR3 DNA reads TGTGCCAGCAGTGACTCGGGGAAGAGGTCTGGAAACACCATATATTTT.

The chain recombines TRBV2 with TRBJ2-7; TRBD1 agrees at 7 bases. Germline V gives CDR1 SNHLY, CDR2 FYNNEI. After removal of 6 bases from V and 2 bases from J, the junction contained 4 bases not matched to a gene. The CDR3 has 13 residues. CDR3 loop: CASSPTGTYEQYF. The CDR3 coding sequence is TGTGCCAGCAGCCCGACAGGGACCTACGAGCAGTACTTC. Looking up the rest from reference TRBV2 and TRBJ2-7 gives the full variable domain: EPEVTQTPSHQVTQMGQEVILRCVPISNHLYFYWYRQILGQKVEFLVSFYNNEISEKSEIFDDQFSVERPDGSNFTLKIRSTKLEDSAMYFCASSPTGTYEQYFGPGTRLTVT.

The CDR3 region has the DNA TGTGCCAGCAGTTTTCTTGCGGGGGCTGGCTATGGCTACACCTTC. Translation gives CASSFLAGAGYGYTF. The genes are TRBV28 and TRBJ1-2, with D maybe TRBD1 (6 bases). This CDR3 spans 15 amino acids. V lost 3 bases and J 4 bases, leaving 15 bases between the germline ends. Germline-derived CDR1 and CDR2 are MDHEN and SYDVKM.

This CDR3 is CASSLATGSGNEKLFF. DNA for the CDR3: TGCGCCAGCAGCTTGGCCACAGGATCCGGTAATGAAAAACTGTTTTTT. The chain has TRBV5-1 and TRBJ1-4, with D perhaps TRBD1 (5 bases). CDR1 and CDR2 from the germline V gene are SGHRS and YFSETQ. CDR3 length: 16 amino acids. The V end lost 0 bases, the J end lost 4 bases, and 13 bases lay between the germline ends. Looking up the rest from reference TRBV5-1 and TRBJ1-4 gives the full variable domain: KAGVTQTPRYLIKTRGQQVTLSCSPISGHRSVSWYQQTPGQGLQFLFEYFSETQRNKGNFPGRFSGRQFSNSRSEMNVSTLELGDSALYLCASSLATGSGNEKLFFGSGTQLSVL.

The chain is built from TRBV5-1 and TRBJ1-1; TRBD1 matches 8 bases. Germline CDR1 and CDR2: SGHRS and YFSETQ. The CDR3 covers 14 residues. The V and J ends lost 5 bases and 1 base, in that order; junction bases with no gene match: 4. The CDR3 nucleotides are TGCGCCAGCAGTACGACAGGGGCGAACACTGAAGCTTTCTTT. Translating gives CASSTTGANTEAFF.

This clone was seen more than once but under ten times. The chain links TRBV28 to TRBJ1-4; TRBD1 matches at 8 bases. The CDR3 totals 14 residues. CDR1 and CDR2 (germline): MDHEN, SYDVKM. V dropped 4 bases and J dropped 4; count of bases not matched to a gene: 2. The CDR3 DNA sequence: TGTGCCAGCAGTTGGACAGGGCTTAATGAAAAACTGTTTTTT. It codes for CASSWTGLNEKLFF.

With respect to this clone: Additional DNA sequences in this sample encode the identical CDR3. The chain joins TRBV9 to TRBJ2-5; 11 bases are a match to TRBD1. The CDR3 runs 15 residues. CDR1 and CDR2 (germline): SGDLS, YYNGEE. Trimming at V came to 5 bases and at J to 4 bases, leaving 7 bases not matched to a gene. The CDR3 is CASSGGQGAGETQYF. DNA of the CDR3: TGTGCCAGCAGTGGCGGACAGGGGGCCGGAGAGACCCAGTACTTC.

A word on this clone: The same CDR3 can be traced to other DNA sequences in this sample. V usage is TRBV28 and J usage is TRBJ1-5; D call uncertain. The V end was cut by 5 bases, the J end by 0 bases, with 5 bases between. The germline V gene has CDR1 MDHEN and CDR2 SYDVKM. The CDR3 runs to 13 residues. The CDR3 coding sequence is TGTGCCAGCAGTGGAGATAGCAATCAGCCCCAGCATTTT. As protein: CASSGDSNQPQHF.

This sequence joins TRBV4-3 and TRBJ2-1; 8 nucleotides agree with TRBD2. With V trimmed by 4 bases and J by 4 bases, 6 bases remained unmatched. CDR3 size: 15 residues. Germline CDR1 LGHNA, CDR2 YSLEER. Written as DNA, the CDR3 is TGCGCCAGCAGCCGGACGGGACTAGTTTACAATGAGCAGTTCTTC. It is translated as CASSRTGLVYNEQFF.

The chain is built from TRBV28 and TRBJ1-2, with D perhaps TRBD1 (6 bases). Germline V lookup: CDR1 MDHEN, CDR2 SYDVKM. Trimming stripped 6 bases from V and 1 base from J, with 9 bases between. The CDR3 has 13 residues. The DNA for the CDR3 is TGTGCCAGCAGGGACAGTCGTAACTATGGCTACACCTTC. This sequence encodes CASRDSRNYGYTF.

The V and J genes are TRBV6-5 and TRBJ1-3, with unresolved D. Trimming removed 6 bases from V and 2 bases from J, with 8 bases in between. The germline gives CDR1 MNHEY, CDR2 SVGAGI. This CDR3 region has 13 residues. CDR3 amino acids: CASRAAAGNTIYF. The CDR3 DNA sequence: TGTGCCAGCAGGGCGGCAGCTGGAAACACCATATATTTT.

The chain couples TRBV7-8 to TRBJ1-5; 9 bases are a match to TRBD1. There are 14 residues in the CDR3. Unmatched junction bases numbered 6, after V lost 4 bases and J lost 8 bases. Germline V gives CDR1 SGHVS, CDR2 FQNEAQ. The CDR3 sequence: CASSSQGAREPQHF. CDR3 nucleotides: TGTGCCAGCAGCTCACAGGGGGCGCGGGAGCCCCAGCATTTT. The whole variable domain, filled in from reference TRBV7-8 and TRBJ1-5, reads GAGVSQSPRYKVAKRGQDVALRCDPISGHVSLFWYQQALGQGPEFLTYFQNEAQLDKSGLPSDRFFAERPEGSVSTLKIQRTQQEDSAVYLCASSSQGAREPQHFGDGTRLSIL.

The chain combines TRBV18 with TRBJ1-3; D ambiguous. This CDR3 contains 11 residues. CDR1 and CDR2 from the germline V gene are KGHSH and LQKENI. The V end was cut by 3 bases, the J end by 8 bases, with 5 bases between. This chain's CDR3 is CASSPADTIYF. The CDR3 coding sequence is TGTGCCAGCTCACCCGCGGACACCATATATTTT.

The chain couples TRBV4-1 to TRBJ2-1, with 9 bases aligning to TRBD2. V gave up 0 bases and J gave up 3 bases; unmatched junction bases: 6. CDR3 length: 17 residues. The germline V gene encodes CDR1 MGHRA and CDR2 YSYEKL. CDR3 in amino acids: CASSQERGGRGYNEQFF. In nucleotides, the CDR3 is TGCGCCAGCAGCCAAGAGCGGGGGGGCCGGGGCTACAATGAGCAGTTCTTC.

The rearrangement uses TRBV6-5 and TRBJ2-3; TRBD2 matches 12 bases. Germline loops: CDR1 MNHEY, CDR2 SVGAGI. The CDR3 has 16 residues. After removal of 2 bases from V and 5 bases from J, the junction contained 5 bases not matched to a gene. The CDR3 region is CASSYRLAGGGDTQYF. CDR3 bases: TGTGCCAGCAGTTACCGTCTAGCGGGGGGGGGAGATACGCAGTATTTT.

The CDR3 DNA reads TGTGCCAGCAGTGAAGTTAGCGCAAATCAGCCCCAGCATTTT. Protein sequence: CASSEVSANQPQHF. The rearrangement links TRBV2 to TRBJ1-5; D is ambiguous. CDR1 and CDR2 (germline): SNHLY, FYNNEI. V was trimmed by 1 base and J by 4 bases, leaving 8 bases between them. This CDR3 comprises 14 residues.

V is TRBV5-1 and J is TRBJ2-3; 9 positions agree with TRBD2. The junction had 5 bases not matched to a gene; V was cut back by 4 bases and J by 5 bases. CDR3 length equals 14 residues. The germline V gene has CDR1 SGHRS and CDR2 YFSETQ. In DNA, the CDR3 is TGCGCCAGCAGCGAGGGACTAGCAAGAGATACGCAGTATTTT. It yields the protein CASSEGLARDTQYF. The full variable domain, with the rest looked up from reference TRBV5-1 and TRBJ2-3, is KAGVTQTPRYLIKTRGQQVTLSCSPISGHRSVSWYQQTPGQGLQFLFEYFSETQRNKGNFPGRFSGRQFSNSRSEMNVSTLELGDSALYLCASSEGLARDTQYFGPGTRLTVL.

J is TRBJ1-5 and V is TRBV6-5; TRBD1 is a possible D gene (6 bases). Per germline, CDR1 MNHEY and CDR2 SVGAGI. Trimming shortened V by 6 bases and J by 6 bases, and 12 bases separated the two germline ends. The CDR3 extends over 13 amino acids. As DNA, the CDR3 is TGTGCCAGCAGATTATCCAGGGGTCAGCCCCAGCATTTT. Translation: CASRLSRGQPQHF.